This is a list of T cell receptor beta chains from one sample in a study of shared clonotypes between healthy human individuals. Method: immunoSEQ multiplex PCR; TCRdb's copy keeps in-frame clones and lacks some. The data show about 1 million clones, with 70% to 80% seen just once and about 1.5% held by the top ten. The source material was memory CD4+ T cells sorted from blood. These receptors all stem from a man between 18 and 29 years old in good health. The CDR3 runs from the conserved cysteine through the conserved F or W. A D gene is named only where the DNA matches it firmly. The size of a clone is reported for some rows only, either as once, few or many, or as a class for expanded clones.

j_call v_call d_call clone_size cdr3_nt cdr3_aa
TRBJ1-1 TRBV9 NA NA TGTGCCAGCAGCGTTAAGGGGTCTGAGGACACTGAAGCTTTCTTT CASSVKGSEDTEAFF
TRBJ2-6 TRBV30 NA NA TGTGCCACATACCAGTCTGGGGCCAACGTCCTGACTTTC CATYQSGANVLTF
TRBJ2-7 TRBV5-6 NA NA TGTGCCAGCAGCTTGGTGGGTAGCGGAGACTACGAGCAGTACTTC CASSLVGSGDYEQYF
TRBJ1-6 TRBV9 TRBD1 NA TGTGCCAGCAGCGCTCGGACAGGCCTAAATAATTCACCCCTCCACTTT CASSARTGLNNSPLHF
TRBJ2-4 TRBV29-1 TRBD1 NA TGCAGCGTTGAGGGCCCCCAGGGGGCGCTGGCCAAAAACATTCAGTACTTC CSVEGPQGALAKNIQYF
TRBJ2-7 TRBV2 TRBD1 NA TGTGCCAGCAGTCTGACAGGGAATACGGGCTACGAGCAGTACTTC CASSLTGNTGYEQYF
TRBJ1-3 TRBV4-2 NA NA TGTGCCAGCAGCCCTCCCCCCTGGGGGGATACTGGAAACACCATATATTTT CASSPPPWGDTGNTIYF
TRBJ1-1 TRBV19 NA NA TGTGCCAGTAGTATAGATCTATTAGGGAGGAACACTGAAGCTTTCTTT CASSIDLLGRNTEAFF
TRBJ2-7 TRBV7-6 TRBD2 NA TGTGCCAGCAGCCCCTTACGCCCTAGCGGGAGGCCGGGGGAGCAGTACTTC CASSPLRPSGRPGEQYF
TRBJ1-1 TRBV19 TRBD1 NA TGTGCCAGTACCCGGACAGGGATGAACACTGAAGCTTTCTTT CASTRTGMNTEAFF
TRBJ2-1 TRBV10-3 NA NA TGTGCCATCAGTGATGGGGGAAACAATGAGCAGTTCTTC CAISDGGNNEQFF
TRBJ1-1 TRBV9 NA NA TGTGCCAGCAGCCCAAGCGGGGGAGCAAACACTGAAGCTTTCTTT CASSPSGGANTEAFF
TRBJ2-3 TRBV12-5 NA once TGTGCTAGTGGTTTTTCCCAGAAGAGCACAGATACGCAGTATTTT CASGFSQKSTDTQYF
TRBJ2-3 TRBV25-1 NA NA TGTGCCAGCAGTTCCACCGTATCGGCCACGCAGTATTTT CASSSTVSATQYF
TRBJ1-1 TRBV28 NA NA TGTGCCAGCAGTTTATTAGCCCTAAAGGGGCTAGCTTTCTTT CASSLLALKGLAFF
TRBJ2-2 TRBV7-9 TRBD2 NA TGTGCCAGCAGCCGTAGCGGGGGAGCGAACACCGGGGAGCTGTTTTTT CASSRSGGANTGELFF
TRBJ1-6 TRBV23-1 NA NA TGCGCCAGCATGGCTGGGTTGCAGGATTCACCCCTCCACTTT CASMAGLQDSPLHF
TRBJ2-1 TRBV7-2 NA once TGTGCCAGCAGCCTGAGTTCGAGCTCCTACAATGAGCAGTTCTTC CASSLSSSSYNEQFF
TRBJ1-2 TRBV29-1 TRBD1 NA TGCAGCGTTGAAGGGGGGACAGGGCGAGGCTACACCTTC CSVEGGTGRGYTF
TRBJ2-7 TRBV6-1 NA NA TGTGCCAGCATTCTGACAGGAGGCTCCTACGAGCAGTACTTC CASILTGGSYEQYF